This TCR beta chain emerged from a study of T cell responses to AZD1222 COVID-19 vaccine. The overall study: The study pooled second doses at about 4 or about 12 weeks. Study-wide results and limits: Researchers took repertoire samples only after the peak T cell response had come. Donor demographics were predominantly white British with a female majority; clonal diversity may be underestimated.

Assay used: immunoSEQ multiplex PCR; TCRdb lists only in-frame clones, some missing. The table lists about 130,000 clones, about 80% of them singletons, with over 3.5% in the top ten. V lost 7 bases, J lost 4 bases, and 17 bases lay in between. Looked up from germline, CDR1 is MNHEY and CDR2 is SMNVEV (reference sequence). The CDR3 totals 14 residues. This clone was found once. Its matching antigen is unknown. This TCR was recovered from an adult in good health. The chain links TRBV27 to TRBJ2-7, with D perhaps matching TRBD2 (5 bases). Sample: peripheral blood, taken on day 0 of AZD1222 vaccination. As DNA, the CDR3 is TGTGCCAGCAAGAGGGAGCATTACCTTTACGAGCAGTACTTC. Residues: CASKREHYLYEQYF.